One sample yielded the 30 T cell receptor beta chains listed below, sequenced in a study of blood T cell repertoires in COVID-19. Sequenced by immunoSEQ multiplex PCR; TCRdb stores in-frame clones only, minus some. This table has under 200,000 clones, around nine tenths appearing once. Sequencing was carried out using PBMCs or T cells enriched from blood (not recorded which). Receptors originate from a woman aged 18-35 years who had recovered from COVID-19.

V usage is TRBV14 and J usage is TRBJ2-1, with 11 positions matching TRBD2. The trim removed 4 bases at V and 0 bases at J, leaving 5 bases unmatched. Germline V CDR1 and CDR2: SGHDN, FVKESK. The CDR3 has 17 residues. The CDR3 coding sequence is TGTGCCAGCAGCCCACGGACTAGCGGGTTCTCCTACAATGAGCAGTTCTTC. Protein product: CASSPRTSGFSYNEQFF. The variable domain in full, completed from reference TRBV14 and TRBJ2-1, reads EAGVTQFPSHSVIEKGQTVTLRCDPISGHDNLYWYRRVMGKEIKFLLHFVKESKQDESGMPNNRFLAERTGGTYSTLKVQPAELEDSGVYFCASSPRTSGFSYNEQFFGPGTRLTVL.

This chain connects TRBV27 to TRBJ1-2, with 8 bases identical to TRBD1. The CDR3 covers 14 residues. Germline loops: CDR1 MNHEY, CDR2 SMNVEV (reference sequence). V dropped 3 bases and J dropped 8; count of bases not matched to a gene: 8. CDR3 region: CASSFRQGSNGYTF. The CDR3 DNA sequence: TGTGCCAGCAGTTTCCGACAGGGGTCTAACGGCTACACCTTC.

The chain joins TRBV2 to TRBJ2-7; D is possibly TRBD2 (5 bases). CDR1 is SNHLY and CDR2 is FYNNEI in the germline V gene. Trimming pared 11 bases from V and 7 bases from J, leaving 18 bases between. The CDR3 spans 12 residues. CDR3 in DNA: TGTGCCGGTGGGATGCGGGTAGGGGAGCAGTACTTC. The encoded protein is CAGGMRVGEQYF. Full variable domain (remainder filled in from reference TRBV2 and TRBJ2-7): EPEVTQTPSHQVTQMGQEVILRCVPISNHLYFYWYRQILGQKVEFLVSFYNNEISEKSEIFDDQFSVERPDGSNFTLKIRSTKLEDSAMYFCAGGMRVGEQYFGPGTRLTVT.

The chain is built from TRBV6-6 and TRBJ2-7; no firm D call. In germline, CDR1 is MNHNY, CDR2 SVGAGI (reference sequence). This CDR3 is built from 13 residues. The V end lost 0 bases, the J end lost 5 bases, and 8 bases lay between the germline ends. CDR3 loop: CASSYSLVDEQYF. CDR3 in DNA: TGTGCCAGCAGTTACTCCCTAGTCGACGAGCAGTACTTC.

The chain has TRBV19 and TRBJ2-7; 7 bases are shared with TRBD2. CDR3 length: 15 residues. The ends lost 5 bases at V and 3 bases at J; junction bases unmatched: 10. Germline lookup yields CDR1 LNHDA and CDR2 SQIVND (reference sequence). In DNA, the CDR3 is TGTGCCAGTAGTGGAACTAGCGAGAGCAACTACGAGCAGTACTTC. Residues: CASSGTSESNYEQYF.

The V gene is TRBV4-3, the J gene TRBJ2-7; 12 nucleotides match TRBD2. Per germline, CDR1 LGHNA and CDR2 YSLEER. Trimming at V came to 4 bases and at J to 3 bases, leaving 4 bases not matched to a gene. The CDR3 totals 15 residues. CDR3 in amino acids: CASSPASGRGYEQYF. The CDR3 DNA reads as TGCGCCAGCAGCCCAGCTAGCGGGAGGGGCTACGAGCAGTACTTC.

The genes are TRBV7-2 and TRBJ2-5; D uncertain. The CDR3 sequence is 15 residues long. Germline lookup yields CDR1 SGHTA and CDR2 FQGNSA. Trimming pared 2 bases from V and 5 bases from J, leaving 15 bases between. The CDR3, as DNA: TGTGCCAGCAGCTTAATGAGAGAGGCCGGGGAGACCCAGTACTTC. Encoded protein: CASSLMREAGETQYF.

This chain connects TRBV9 to TRBJ2-2, with TRBD2 as a possible D gene (5 bases). The germline V gene encodes CDR1 SGDLS and CDR2 YYNGEE. The CDR3 loop spans 13 amino acids. Trimming removed 4 bases at V and 6 bases at J, with 10 bases between. CDR3 DNA sequence: TGTGCCAGCAGCCCCCGGGGTCCCGGGGAGCTGTTTTTT. The encoded protein is CASSPRGPGELFF.

The chain employs TRBV4-3 and TRBJ1-2, with 7 bases matching TRBD1. Unmatched junction bases numbered 7, after V lost 3 bases and J lost 6 bases. The CDR3 spans 14 residues. Germline V lookup: CDR1 LGHNA, CDR2 YSLEER. The CDR3 loop is CASSHRTGQDGYTF. DNA of the CDR3: TGCGCCAGCAGCCACCGGACAGGACAAGATGGCTACACCTTC.

The chain recombines TRBV5-1 with TRBJ2-3; possible D gene TRBD2, 5 bases. CDR1 SGHRS and CDR2 YFSETQ come from the germline V gene. The CDR3 contains 16 residues. V gave up 0 bases and J gave up 0 bases, with 11 bases separating them. The CDR3 coding sequence is TGCGCCAGCAGCTTGGATGCGGGCGTAAGCACAGATACGCAGTATTTT. This gives the protein CASSLDAGVSTDTQYF.

The genes are TRBV15 and TRBJ1-5; D gene ambiguous. CDR1 is LNHNV, CDR2 YYDKDF, per germline (reference sequence). This CDR3 is built from 12 residues. The V end lost 4 bases, the J end lost 9 bases, and 10 bases lay between the germline ends. The CDR3 reads CATSTPERPQHF. In nucleotides, the CDR3 is TGTGCCACCAGCACCCCGGAGAGGCCCCAGCATTTT.

The chain uses TRBV27 and TRBJ2-7; 7 bases agree with TRBD2. CDR1 is MNHEY, CDR2 SMNVEV, per germline (reference sequence). The junction had 5 bases not matched to a gene; V was cut back by 3 bases and J by 3 bases. The CDR3 length is 14 residues. This CDR3 reads CASSLGGLFYEQYF. Here the CDR3 DNA reads TGTGCCAGCAGTTTGGGGGGGTTATTCTACGAGCAGTACTTC.

This clone has a single count. The chain has TRBV5-4 and TRBJ2-1, with 8 bases aligning to TRBD2. The CDR3 covers 13 residues. Looked up from germline, CDR1 is SGHNT and CDR2 is YYREEE (reference sequence). V lost 8 bases to trimming and J lost 8 bases; unmatched junction nucleotides: 9. CDR3 nucleotides: TGTGCCAGTTACGGGACTAGTACCTATGAGCAGTTCTTC. It is translated as CASYGTSTYEQFF.

The rearrangement uses TRBV27 and TRBJ1-5; D is unclear. Germline-derived CDR1 and CDR2 are MNHEY and SMNVEV (reference sequence). Trimming shortened V by 5 bases and J by 6 bases, and 14 bases separated the two germline ends. This CDR3 comprises 14 residues. CDR3 sequence (DNA): TGTGCCAGCAGTGAAAGGACTTTAAGTCAGCCCCAGCATTTT. This gives the protein CASSERTLSQPQHF.

The chain joins TRBV5-1 to TRBJ2-7; 8 bases align to TRBD1. The CDR3 length is 13 residues. With V trimmed by 1 base and J by 4 bases, 1 base remained unmatched. Germline-derived CDR1 and CDR2 are SGHRS and YFSETQ. The CDR3 DNA sequence: TGCGCCAGCAGCTTGACAGGGGGATACGAGCAGTACTTC. It is translated as CASSLTGGYEQYF.

The rearrangement links TRBV21-1 to TRBJ2-1; the D call in the table, TRBD2, was not verified against the DNA. TRBV21-1 is reported as a pseudogene. This CDR3 has 12 residues. The CDR3 sequence is CASTRSGNEQFF. The CDR3, as DNA: TGTGCCAGCACGCGGAGCGGCAATGAGCAGTTCTTC.

The CDR3 region is CASSLQGTQYF. The CDR3 nucleotides are TGTGCCAGTAGTCTGCAGGGTACCCAGTACTTC. The gene calls are TRBV19 and TRBJ2-5; D perhaps matches TRBD1 (5 bases). Germline V lookup: CDR1 LNHDA, CDR2 SQIVND (reference sequence). This CDR3 spans 11 amino acids. With 5 bases removed from V and 8 bases from J, the gap between germline ends came to 9 bases.

This clone appeared once. The chain joins TRBV27 to TRBJ2-7; 8 nucleotides line up with TRBD1. The CDR3 covers 17 residues. After removal of 4 bases from V and 2 bases from J, the junction contained 13 bases not matched to a gene. Germline values: CDR1 MNHEY, CDR2 SMNVEV (reference sequence). CDR3 residues: CASSSPIRQGTPYEQYF. The CDR3 DNA follows: TGTGCCAGCAGTTCCCCGATACGACAGGGGACCCCCTACGAGCAGTACTTC.

This chain uses TRBV10-3 with TRBJ1-1, with 7 nucleotides matching TRBD1. Germline V CDR1 and CDR2: ENHRY, SYGVKD. V trimming: 6 bases; J trimming: 8 bases; junction bases outside the gene matches: 3. CDR3 length equals 11 residues. This chain's CDR3 is CAISAQGEAFF. As DNA, the CDR3 is TGTGCCATCAGCGCACAGGGGGAAGCTTTCTTT.

The chain couples TRBV28 to TRBJ2-2; D is unclear. Trimming left V 6 bases short and J 1 base short, with 15 bases between. There are 16 residues in the CDR3. The germline V gene has CDR1 MDHEN and CDR2 SYDVKM. The CDR3 coding sequence is TGTGCCAGCAGCCTTAATCCCAGCGTGAACACCGGGGAGCTGTTTTTT. Protein sequence: CASSLNPSVNTGELFF.

J is TRBJ1-2 and V is TRBV2; possibly TRBD1 for D (5 bases). Germline CDR1 reads SNHLY; CDR2 reads FYNNEI. V was shortened by 7 bases and J by 6 bases, with 24 bases between the two germline ends. The CDR3 consists of 16 residues. In DNA, the CDR3 is TGTGCCAGCAAAGTTGGGGCGGGACGCCCTCTCGATGGCTACACCTTC. Residues: CASKVGAGRPLDGYTF.

The sample holds one count of this clone. V and J are TRBV5-4 and TRBJ2-7; TRBD2 matches 7 bases. Germline V gene sequence: CDR1 SGHNT, CDR2 YYREEE (reference sequence). V gave up 3 bases and J gave up 5 bases; unmatched junction bases: 20. The length of the CDR3 is 18 residues. The CDR3 region has the DNA TGTGCCAGCAGCTCCCTTTGGGGTCGTCGCGGGAGAGGGGACGAGCAGTACTTC. Its protein product is CASSSLWGRRGRGDEQYF.

J is TRBJ2-2 and V is TRBV6-5; D might be TRBD2 (6 bases). V was shortened by 7 bases and J by 1 base, with 13 bases between the two germline ends. CDR1 is MNHEY, CDR2 SVGAGI, per germline. This CDR3 comprises 15 residues. The CDR3 coding sequence is TGTGCCAGCATGATAGCGGTTATGAACACCGGGGAGCTGTTTTTT. Protein: CASMIAVMNTGELFF.

The V call is TRBV28, the J call TRBJ1-1; TRBD1 aligns across 10 bases. Germline V lookup: CDR1 MDHEN, CDR2 SYDVKM. The CDR3 loop spans 15 amino acids. V dropped 8 bases and J dropped 1; count of bases not matched to a gene: 7. CDR3 nucleotide sequence: TGTGCCAGCCCGAGGACAGGGGGGTCGAACACTGAAGCTTTCTTT. Translated: CASPRTGGSNTEAFF.

The V and J genes are TRBV7-9 and TRBJ1-2; D unresolved. Germline values: CDR1 SEHNR, CDR2 FQNEAQ (reference sequence). V was trimmed by 5 bases and J by 3 bases, leaving 16 bases between them. This CDR3 has 15 amino acids. The CDR3 nucleotides are TGTGCCAGCAGCGAGCCGGAAACAGATTACTATGGCTACACCTTC. Encoded protein: CASSEPETDYYGYTF.

This rearrangement joins TRBV9 to TRBJ2-7; no firm D call. Germline V gives CDR1 SGDLS, CDR2 YYNGEE. This CDR3 spans 14 amino acids. V gave up 4 bases and J gave up 3 bases, with 14 bases separating them. The CDR3: CASSTRGDLYEQYF. The DNA for the CDR3 is TGTGCCAGCAGCACCAGAGGAGACCTCTACGAGCAGTACTTC.

V usage is TRBV27 and J usage is TRBJ2-4; D perhaps matches TRBD1 (6 bases). CDR3 length: 14 amino acids. With 4 bases removed from V and 0 bases from J, the gap between germline ends came to 7 bases. Germline assignment: CDR1 MNHEY and CDR2 SMNVEV (reference sequence). In nucleotides, the CDR3 is TGTGCCAGCAGTTCGACAGGAGCCAAAAACATTCAGTACTTC. This codes for CASSSTGAKNIQYF.

V usage is TRBV2 and J usage is TRBJ2-5; TRBD2 aligns across 11 bases. The V segment lost 7 bases and the J segment 2 bases; nucleotides outside the gene matches: 3. The CDR3 is 14 residues long. Germline CDR1 and CDR2: SNHLY and FYNNEI. The CDR3 DNA is TGTGCCAGCACCGGGACTAGCGGTCAAGAGACCCAGTACTTC. Translation: CASTGTSGQETQYF.

This clone was seen a handful of times. The chain employs TRBV12-3 or TRBV12-4 and TRBJ1-5; D is ambiguous. The CDR3 extends over 13 amino acids. V was shortened by 6 bases and J by 9 bases, with 15 bases between the two germline ends. CDR3 sequence (DNA): TGTGCCAGCAGAGCCCGAGGGAGAGGGCCCCAGCATTTT. Residues: CASRARGRGPQHF.

This clone was seen once. The V and J genes are TRBV15 and TRBJ2-2; D not resolved. This CDR3 contains 16 residues. From germline, CDR1 is LNHNV and CDR2 YYDKDF (reference sequence). Between the trimmed V and J ends, which lost 5 bases and 0 bases, there was a span of 13 bases. In DNA, the CDR3 is TGTGCCACCAGCCCAGAGTGGGCCTCGAACACCGGGGAGCTGTTTTTT. Residues: CATSPEWASNTGELFF.